There are many counts of the clone carrying this TCR beta chain. Its matching antigen is unknown. The data stem from a study of blood T cells in healthy people across ages. The authors ran a second PCR of roughly 6 to 12 cycles using a sample-barcoded 5' primer and a J-beta primer mix. Every cDNA molecule carried a tag from a template-switch adaptor bearing 12 random nucleotides. A single record per CDR3 protein comes from TCRdb applying MiXCR to the 5' RACE reads. The sample records 1.5 million to 2 million distinct CDR3 sequences, approximately 28% being singletons. This CDR3 has 15 amino acids. The V gene lost 6 bases and the J gene lost 2 bases, with 14 bases spanning the gap. Germline values: CDR1 SEHNR, CDR2 FQNEAQ (reference sequence). General study points: Considered underestimates were the diversity estimates obtained from one million T cells. TCR beta diversity was tightly associated with the proportion of naive T cells.

Total RNA, at least 6 micrograms per sample, was extracted from PBMCs. The chain is built from TRBV7-9 and TRBJ2-1; no definite D call. This receptor was identified in a woman in her 30s in good health. The sequenced sample was blood. The CDR3 nucleotides are TGTGCCAGCAGTTCTCTGGCAGAAGCCTACAATGAGCAGTTCTTC. Amino acid sequence: CASSSLAEAYNEQFF.